This is a list of T cell receptor beta chains from one sample in a study of T cells in Graves' hyperthyroidism and ophthalmopathy. MiXCR, run by TCRdb on the multiplex PCR reads, gives a single entry per CDR3 protein. The table lists around 250,000 distinct CDR3 sequences, approximately 25% of them singletons, with approximately 32% in the top ten. Sequencing was done on a sample of blood. The receptors derive from a woman aged 40 to 50 with Graves' ophthalmopathy. Each CDR3 is given with its conserved first and last residue. Each record gives: J gene, V gene, CDR3 protein.

j_call: TRBJ2-7; v_call: TRBV27; cdr3_aa: CASSLNAGSYEQYF
j_call: TRBJ2-7; v_call: TRBV20-1; cdr3_aa: CSALNSYEQYF
j_call: TRBJ1-3; v_call: TRBV28; cdr3_aa: CASTPTGTSGNTIYF
j_call: TRBJ2-7; v_call: TRBV28; cdr3_aa: CASRLSGTGRYEQYF
j_call: TRBJ2-5; v_call: TRBV6-1; cdr3_aa: CASSERRDLRETQYF
j_call: TRBJ1-5; v_call: TRBV13; cdr3_aa: CASSLGSGHQPQHF
j_call: TRBJ1-1; v_call: TRBV28; cdr3_aa: CASSLWGKNTEAFF
j_call: TRBJ2-7; v_call: TRBV7-3; cdr3_aa: CASSLSAGLSYEQYF
j_call: TRBJ2-7; v_call: TRBV10-3; cdr3_aa: CAISERTTGSHEQYF
j_call: TRBJ2-7; v_call: TRBV2; cdr3_aa: CASSGGNEQYF
j_call: TRBJ2-7; v_call: TRBV19; cdr3_aa: CASKGREPYEQYF
j_call: TRBJ1-1; v_call: TRBV5-1; cdr3_aa: CASRLRDTEAFF
j_call: TRBJ1-5; v_call: TRBV28; cdr3_aa: CASSSPTGGWNQPQHF
j_call: TRBJ2-2; v_call: TRBV19; cdr3_aa: CASTPGHTNTGELFF
j_call: TRBJ2-4; v_call: TRBV6-1; cdr3_aa: CASSDRGGTKNIQYF
j_call: TRBJ1-1; v_call: TRBV7-9; cdr3_aa: CASSLVAGFSEAFF
j_call: TRBJ2-5; v_call: TRBV7-8; cdr3_aa: CASSLLGGRETQYF
j_call: TRBJ2-7; v_call: TRBV28; cdr3_aa: CASSLRDRGSYEQYF
j_call: TRBJ2-7; v_call: TRBV14; cdr3_aa: CASSFGSHEQYF
j_call: TRBJ2-7; v_call: TRBV19; cdr3_aa: CASSITAEGHGQYF
j_call: TRBJ2-7; v_call: TRBV5-1; cdr3_aa: CASSLGDRGHSVPYEQYF
j_call: TRBJ2-7; v_call: TRBV27; cdr3_aa: CASSFNDHYEQYF
j_call: TRBJ2-7; v_call: TRBV19; cdr3_aa: CASRGTSGDSYEQYF
j_call: TRBJ2-7; v_call: TRBV12-3/TRBV12-4; cdr3_aa: CASAYRDRPYEQYF
j_call: TRBJ1-5; v_call: TRBV10-3; cdr3_aa: CALDSGDWSNQPQHF
j_call: TRBJ2-7; v_call: TRBV19; cdr3_aa: CASSQRALAYEQYF
j_call: TRBJ1-6; v_call: TRBV6-1; cdr3_aa: CASSPPGATNSPLHF
j_call: TRBJ2-5; v_call: TRBV11-2; cdr3_aa: CASSLDNTQTQYF
j_call: TRBJ2-7; v_call: TRBV15; cdr3_aa: CATSRDQRPSEQYF
j_call: TRBJ2-7; v_call: TRBV5-1; cdr3_aa: CASIGESAYEQYF
j_call: TRBJ2-4; v_call: TRBV18; cdr3_aa: CAGSMDKNIQYF